These 7 T cell receptor beta chains were all obtained from the same sample, sequenced in a study of molecular identifiers for immune sequencing clone quantification. Each CDR3 protein gets one entry after TCRdb re-called the PCR reads with MiXCR. The sample has under 350,000 distinct CDR3 sequences; about 22% are singletons. The source material was naive CD8+ T cells from blood, with Jurkat cell RNA spiked in. Noted subset: FACS-sorted CD8+CD4-CCR7+CD45RA+ naive T cells. The receptors were gathered from a human donor in good health. Some libraries in this study had Jurkat cell RNA spiked in.

In this sample, this clonotype turned up a few times. The CDR3 coding sequence is TGCAGTGCTAGAGATGAACTAGCGGGGAATTTCCGGTCCTACAATGAGCAGTTCTTC. Amino acids: CSARDELAGNFRSYNEQFF. This rearrangement joins TRBV20-1 to TRBJ2-1; 10 nucleotides agree with TRBD2. CDR3 length equals 19 residues. V shed 0 bases, J shed 1 base, and the junction held 12 bases outside the gene matches. Germline loops: CDR1 DFQATT, CDR2 SNEGSKA (reference sequence).

This clonotype appeared many times. The chain has TRBV7-6 and TRBJ1-3; possibly TRBD1 for D (5 bases). Germline V gene sequence: CDR1 SGHVS, CDR2 FNYEAQ. The CDR3 is 14 amino acids. V shed 5 bases and J shed 0 bases, with 8 bases lying between them. The CDR3, as DNA: TGTGCCAGCAGCCCCAGGGACTCTGGAAACACCATATATTTT. Its translation: CASSPRDSGNTIYF. The full variable domain, with the rest looked up from reference TRBV7-6 and TRBJ1-3, is GAGVSQSPRYKVTKRGQDVALRCDPISGHVSLYWYRQALGQGPEFLTYFNYEAQQDKSGLPNDRFSAERPEGSISTLTIQRTEQRDSAMYRCASSPRDSGNTIYFGEGSWLTVV.

This clonotype was seen many times. The CDR3 DNA is TGTGCCAGCAGCCCGACAGGAGGCCCACCGGAAGCTTTCTTT. It codes for CASSPTGGPPEAFF. The chain has TRBV7-2 and TRBJ1-1, with TRBD1 as a possible D gene (6 bases). Germline values: CDR1 SGHTA, CDR2 FQGNSA. The CDR3 is 14 residues long. V was pared by 5 bases and J by 8 bases, with 18 bases between.

This clonotype was observed a single time. Just one base apart from a much larger clone, this may be a read error. It is likely a read error, because the conserved phenylalanine at the end of the CDR3 is missing. The V call is TRBV2, the J call TRBJ1-1, with unresolved D. The V gene's germline CDR1 is SNHLY and CDR2 FYNNEI. Deletions cut 8 bases from V and 4 bases from J, with 5 bases between. The CDR3 is 10 amino acids. The CDR3 DNA sequence: TGTGCCAGCTTCGCCACTGAAGCTTTCCTT. Its translation: CASFATEAFL.

Note on this clonotype: It may be a read error: a sequence one base away is much more abundant. The J gene is TRBJ1-1, the V gene TRBV7-2; 9 positions match TRBD1. Trimming removed 5 bases from V and 3 bases from J; junction bases left unmatched: 10. Per germline, CDR1 SGHTA and CDR2 FQGNSA. The CDR3 spans 16 residues. The CDR3 DNA reads as TGTGCCAGCAGCCCCGGGACAGGGTCTCGTGACACTGAAGCTTTCTTT. Translated: CASSPGTGSRDTEAFF.

Comments on this clonotype: Here the CDR3 omits its conserved ending phenylalanine or tryptophan, so a read error is the likely source. The chain is built from TRBV20-1 and TRBJ2-7; 9 bases agree with TRBD2. V was pared by 0 bases and J by 3 bases, with 6 bases of the junction left unmatched. This CDR3 has 15 residues. The germline V gene encodes CDR1 DFQATT and CDR2 SNEGSKA (reference sequence). This CDR3 reads CSARDPPSGIYEQYL. The CDR3 region has the DNA TGCAGTGCTAGAGATCCCCCTAGCGGGATCTACGAGCAGTACTTG.

V gene TRBV28 combines with J gene TRBJ1-2; D might be TRBD1 (6 bases). From germline, CDR1 is MDHEN and CDR2 SYDVKM. The CDR3 has 14 amino acids. V lost 6 bases and J 7 bases, leaving 18 bases between the germline ends. DNA for the CDR3: TGTGCCAGCAGCCAGACGCAGGGGATAAGTGGCTACACCTTC. The encoded protein is CASSQTQGISGYTF.